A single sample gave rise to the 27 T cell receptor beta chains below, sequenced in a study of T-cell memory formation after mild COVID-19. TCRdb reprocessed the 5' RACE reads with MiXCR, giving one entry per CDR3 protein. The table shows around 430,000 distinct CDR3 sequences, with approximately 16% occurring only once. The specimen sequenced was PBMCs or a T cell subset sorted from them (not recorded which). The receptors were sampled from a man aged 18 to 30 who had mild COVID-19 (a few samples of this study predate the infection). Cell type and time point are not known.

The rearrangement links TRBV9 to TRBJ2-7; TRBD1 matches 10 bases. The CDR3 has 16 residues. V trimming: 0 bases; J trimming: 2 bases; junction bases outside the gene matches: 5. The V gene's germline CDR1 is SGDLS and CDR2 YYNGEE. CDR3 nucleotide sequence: TGTGCCAGCAGCGTAGGGGGACAGGGGTTCACCTACGAGCAGTACGTC. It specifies CASSVGGQGFTYEQYV.

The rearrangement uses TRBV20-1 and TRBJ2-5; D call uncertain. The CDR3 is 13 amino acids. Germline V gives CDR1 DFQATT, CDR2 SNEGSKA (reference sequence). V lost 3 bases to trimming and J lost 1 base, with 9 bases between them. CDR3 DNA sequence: TGCAGTGCTAGGCTAGGCGGCCAAGAGACCCAGTACTTC. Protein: CSARLGGQETQYF.

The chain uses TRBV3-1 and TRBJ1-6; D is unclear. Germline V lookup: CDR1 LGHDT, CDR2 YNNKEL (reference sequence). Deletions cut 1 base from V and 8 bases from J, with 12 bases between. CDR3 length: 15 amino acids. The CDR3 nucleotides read TGTGCCAGCAGCCAAGCTCCTTCCAAGGATTCACCCCTCCACTTT. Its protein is CASSQAPSKDSPLHF.

As DNA, the CDR3 is TGTGCCACCAGTGATTTTCCCAGGGGCAATGAGCAGTTCTTC. This codes for CATSDFPRGNEQFF. The chain is built from TRBV24-1 and TRBJ2-1, with D tentatively TRBD1 (6 bases). This CDR3 is built from 14 residues. Germline loops: CDR1 KGHDR, CDR2 SFDVKD. Trimming left V 1 base short and J 6 bases short, with 9 bases between.

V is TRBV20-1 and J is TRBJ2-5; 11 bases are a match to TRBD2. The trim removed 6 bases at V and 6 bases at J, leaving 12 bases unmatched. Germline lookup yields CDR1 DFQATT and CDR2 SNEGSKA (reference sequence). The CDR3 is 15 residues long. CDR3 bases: TGCAGTGCGAACCCTAGCGGGGGGTTCCTTAAGACCCAGTACTTC. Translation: CSANPSGGFLKTQYF.

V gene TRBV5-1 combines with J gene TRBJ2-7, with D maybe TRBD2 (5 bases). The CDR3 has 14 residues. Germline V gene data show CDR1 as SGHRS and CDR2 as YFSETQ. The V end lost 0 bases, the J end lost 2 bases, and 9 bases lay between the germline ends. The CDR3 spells CASSLAGVPYEQYF. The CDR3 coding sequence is TGCGCCAGCAGCTTGGCCGGGGTCCCCTACGAGCAGTACTTC.

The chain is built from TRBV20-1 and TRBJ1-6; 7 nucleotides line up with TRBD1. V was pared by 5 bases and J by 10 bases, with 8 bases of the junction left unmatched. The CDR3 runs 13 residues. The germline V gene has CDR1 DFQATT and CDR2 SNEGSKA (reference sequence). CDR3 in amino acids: CSARTTGSSPLHF. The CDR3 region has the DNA TGCAGTGCTCGCACGACAGGGTCGTCACCCCTCCACTTT.

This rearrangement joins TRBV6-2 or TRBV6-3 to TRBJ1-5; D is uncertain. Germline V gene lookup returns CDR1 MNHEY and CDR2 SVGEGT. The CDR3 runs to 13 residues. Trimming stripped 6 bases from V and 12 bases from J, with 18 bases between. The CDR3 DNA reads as TGTGCCAGCAGCCACAGTCTGTCTGGGTTCCAGCATTTT. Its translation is CASSHSLSGFQHF.

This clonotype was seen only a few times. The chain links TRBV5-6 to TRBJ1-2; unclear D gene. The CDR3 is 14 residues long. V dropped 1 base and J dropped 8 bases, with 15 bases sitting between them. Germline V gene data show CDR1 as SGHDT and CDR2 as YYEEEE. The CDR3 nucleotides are TGTGCCAGCAGCTTGAAATTGGAGGTGGACGGCTACACCTTC. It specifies CASSLKLEVDGYTF.

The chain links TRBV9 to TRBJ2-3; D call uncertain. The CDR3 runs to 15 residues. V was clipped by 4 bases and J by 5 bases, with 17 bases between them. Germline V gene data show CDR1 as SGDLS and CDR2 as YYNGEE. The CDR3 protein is CASSSRLGPQDTQYF. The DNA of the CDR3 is TGTGCCAGCAGCTCCCGACTCGGGCCCCAAGATACGCAGTATTTT.

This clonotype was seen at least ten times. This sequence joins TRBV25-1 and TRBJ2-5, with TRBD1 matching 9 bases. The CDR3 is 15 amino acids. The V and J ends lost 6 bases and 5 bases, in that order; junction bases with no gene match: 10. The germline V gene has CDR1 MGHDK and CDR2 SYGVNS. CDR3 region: CASRGQGIPQETQYF. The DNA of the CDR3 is TGTGCCAGCAGGGGACAGGGAATACCGCAGGAGACCCAGTACTTC.

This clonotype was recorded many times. The CDR3 reads CSALGDSYEQYV. CDR3 coding DNA: TGCAGCGCCCTGGGGGATTCCTACGAGCAGTACGTC. V is TRBV29-1 and J is TRBJ2-7, with D perhaps given as TRBD1 or TRBD2 (5 bases each). The CDR3 contains 12 residues. Germline CDR1 SQVTM, CDR2 ANQGSEA. V gave up 7 bases and J gave up 1 base, with 11 bases separating them.

The CDR3 here is CASSRGQGAGYTQYF. The CDR3, as DNA: TGCGCCAGCAGCCGCGGGCAGGGGGCCGGGTATACGCAGTATTTT. The rearrangement links TRBV4-3 to TRBJ2-3; 8 bases line up with TRBD1. The CDR3 has 15 residues. Germline V gene sequence: CDR1 LGHNA, CDR2 YSLEER. After removal of 4 bases from V and 7 bases from J, the junction contained 10 bases not matched to a gene.

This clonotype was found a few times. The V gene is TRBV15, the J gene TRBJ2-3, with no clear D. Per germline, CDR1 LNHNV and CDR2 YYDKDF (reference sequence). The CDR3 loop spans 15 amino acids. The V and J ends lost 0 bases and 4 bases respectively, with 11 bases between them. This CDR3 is CATSRDPKGPDTQYF. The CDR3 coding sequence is TGTGCCACCAGCAGAGATCCCAAAGGTCCAGATACGCAGTATTTT.

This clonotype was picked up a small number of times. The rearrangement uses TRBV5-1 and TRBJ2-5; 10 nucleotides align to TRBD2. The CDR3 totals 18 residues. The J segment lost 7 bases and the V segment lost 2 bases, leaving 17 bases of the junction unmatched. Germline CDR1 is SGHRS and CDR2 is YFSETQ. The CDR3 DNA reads TGCGCCAGCAGCTTTCTCCTAGCGGGGGTCAACCCTGCGGGGACCCAGTACTTC. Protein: CASSFLLAGVNPAGTQYF.

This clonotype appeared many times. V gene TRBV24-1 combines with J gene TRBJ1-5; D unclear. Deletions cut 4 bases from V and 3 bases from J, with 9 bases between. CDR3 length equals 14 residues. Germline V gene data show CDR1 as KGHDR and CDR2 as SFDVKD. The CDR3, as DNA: TGTGCCACCAGTGAAGGGTGGGACAATCAGCCCCAGCATTTT. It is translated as CATSEGWDNQPQHF.

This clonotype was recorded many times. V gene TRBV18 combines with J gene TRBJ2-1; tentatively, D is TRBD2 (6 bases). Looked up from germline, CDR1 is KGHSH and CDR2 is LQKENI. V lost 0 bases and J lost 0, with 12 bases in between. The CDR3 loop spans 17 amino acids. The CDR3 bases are TGTGCCAGCTCACCACCGGGACTTTCGAGCTCCTACAATGAGCAGTTCTTC. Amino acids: CASSPPGLSSSYNEQFF.

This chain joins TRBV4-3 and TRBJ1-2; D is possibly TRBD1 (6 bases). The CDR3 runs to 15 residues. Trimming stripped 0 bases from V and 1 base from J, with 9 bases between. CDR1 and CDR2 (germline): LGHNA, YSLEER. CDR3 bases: TGCGCCAGCAGCCAAGATCAGGGGAGTAACTATGGCTACACCTTC. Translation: CASSQDQGSNYGYTF.

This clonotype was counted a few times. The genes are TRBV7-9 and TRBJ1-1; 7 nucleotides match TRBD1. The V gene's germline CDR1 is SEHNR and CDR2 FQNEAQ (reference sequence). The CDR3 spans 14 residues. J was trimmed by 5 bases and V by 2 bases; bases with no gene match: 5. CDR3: CASSLPQGWTEAFF. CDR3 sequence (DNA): TGTGCCAGCAGCTTACCACAGGGGTGGACTGAAGCTTTCTTT.

The CDR3 DNA sequence: TGCGCCAGCAGCCCACCCCGACAGGGCTCTGAAGCTTTCTTT. It specifies CASSPPRQGSEAFF. The chain employs TRBV5-1 and TRBJ1-1, with 7 bases matching TRBD1. CDR1 and CDR2 (germline): SGHRS, YFSETQ. V shed 4 bases and J 6 bases; nucleotides not matched to a gene: 9. The CDR3 runs 14 residues.

Here the CDR3 reads CASNNRGAKETQYF. The DNA for the CDR3 is TGTGCCAGCAATAACCGGGGGGCAAAAGAGACCCAGTACTTC. The chain is built from TRBV27 and TRBJ2-5; TRBD2 might be the D (7 bases). CDR3 length: 14 residues. Deletions cut 7 bases from V and 3 bases from J, with 15 bases between. CDR1 and CDR2 (germline): MNHEY, SMNVEV (reference sequence).

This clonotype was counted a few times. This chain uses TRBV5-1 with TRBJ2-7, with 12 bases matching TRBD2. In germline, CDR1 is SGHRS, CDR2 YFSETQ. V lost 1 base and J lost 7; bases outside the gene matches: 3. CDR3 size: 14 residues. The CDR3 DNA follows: TGCGCCAGCAGCTTGTCCACTAGCGGGGGGGAGCAGTACTTC. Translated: CASSLSTSGGEQYF.

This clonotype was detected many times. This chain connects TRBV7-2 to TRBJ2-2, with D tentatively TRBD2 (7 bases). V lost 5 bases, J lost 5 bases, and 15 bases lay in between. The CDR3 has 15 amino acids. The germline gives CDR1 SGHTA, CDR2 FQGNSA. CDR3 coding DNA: TGTGCCAGCAGCCCGGGGGGCCCGGGTACCGGGGAGCTGTTTTTT. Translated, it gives CASSPGGPGTGELFF.

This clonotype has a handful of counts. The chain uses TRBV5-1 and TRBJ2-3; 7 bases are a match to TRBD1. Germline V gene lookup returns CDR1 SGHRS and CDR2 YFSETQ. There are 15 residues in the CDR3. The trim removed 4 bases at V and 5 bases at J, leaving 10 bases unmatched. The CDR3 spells CASSLDRVPQDTQYF. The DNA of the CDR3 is TGCGCCAGCAGCCTCGACAGGGTCCCCCAAGATACGCAGTATTTT.

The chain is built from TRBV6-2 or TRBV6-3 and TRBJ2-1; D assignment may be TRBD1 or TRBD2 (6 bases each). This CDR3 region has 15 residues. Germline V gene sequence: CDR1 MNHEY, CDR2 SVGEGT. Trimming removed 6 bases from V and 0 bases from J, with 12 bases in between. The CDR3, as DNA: TGTGCCAGCAGCCCAAGGGGGGCCTCCTACAATGAGCAGTTCTTC. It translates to CASSPRGASYNEQFF.

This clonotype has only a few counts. CDR3 in amino acids: CASSPTSPGETQYF. Here the CDR3 DNA reads TGTGCCAGCAGCCCCACATCCCCGGGGGAGACCCAGTACTTC. The chain carries TRBV28 and TRBJ2-5, with TRBD2 as a possible D gene (5 bases). V was shortened by 6 bases and J by 5 bases, with 16 bases between the two germline ends. This CDR3 has 14 residues. Germline CDR1 is MDHEN and CDR2 is SYDVKM.

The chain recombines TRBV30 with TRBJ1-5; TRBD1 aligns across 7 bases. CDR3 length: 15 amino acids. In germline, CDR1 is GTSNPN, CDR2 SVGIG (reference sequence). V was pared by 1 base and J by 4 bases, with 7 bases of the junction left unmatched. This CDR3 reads CAWSASGTVNQPQHF. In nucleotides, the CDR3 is TGTGCCTGGAGTGCATCCGGGACAGTAAATCAGCCCCAGCATTTT.